These T cell receptor beta chains were read from a single sample in a study of T-cell reconstitution after alpha-beta-depleted transplantation in children. TCRdb re-called the PCR reads through MiXCR, storing one row per CDR3 protein. The table includes about 510,000 distinct CDR3 sequences, about an eighth detected once. Specimen: PBMCs, mostly from graft donor cells, collected 180 days after TCRalphabeta/CD19-depleted stem cell transplant. The receptors were gathered from a female patient aged 2-15 years who had a stem cell transplant for aplastic anemia, so the T cells may come from the graft donor. CDR3s leave out the opening cysteine and the closing phenylalanine or tryptophan. D genes are given only for firm matches.

v_gene,d_gene,len,j_gene,CDR3aa
TRBV2,-,11,TRBJ1-4,ASSRSPNEKLF
TRBV6-5,-,12,TRBJ2-5,ASSYGGRQETQY
TRBV12-3/TRBV12-4,-,9,TRBJ2-1,ASSFINEQF
TRBV20-1,TRBD2,12,TRBJ2-3,SAPGTSGIGAQY
TRBV11-2,-,16,TRBJ1-3,ASSLVVGRIGAGNTIY
TRBV12-3/TRBV12-4,-,11,TRBJ1-1,ASSLIGNTEAF
TRBV20-1,TRBD2,13,TRBJ2-3,SAERTSGTFGTQY
TRBV20-1,TRBD2,15,TRBJ2-1,SAPPRVAGGPGNEQF
TRBV20-1,-,13,TRBJ1-3,SASPQDLSGNTIY
TRBV28,TRBD1,18,TRBJ1-6,ASSRGPRDSPRSYNSPLH
TRBV27,-,12,TRBJ1-1,ASSSHLKNTEAF
TRBV30,-,12,TRBJ1-1,AWSSRGLYTEAF
TRBV2,-,14,TRBJ2-1,ASSGPGADSYNEQF
TRBV9,TRBD1,14,TRBJ2-5,ASSVGRTGIQETQY
TRBV7-8,TRBD1,14,TRBJ1-5,ASSMDRRNSNQPQH
TRBV6-2/TRBV6-3,-,9,TRBJ2-1,ASSYPNEQF
TRBV6-2/TRBV6-3,TRBD1,19,TRBJ2-2,ASSPFGTGAALPPRTGELF
TRBV12-3/TRBV12-4,-,13,TRBJ1-1,ASSWIGGGGTEAF
TRBV29-1,TRBD1,12,TRBJ2-2,SVGTGKLPGELF
TRBV30,-,13,TRBJ1-2,AWSGSWKGGYGYT
TRBV20-1,TRBD2,13,TRBJ2-2,SAPLTGGYTGELF
TRBV12-3/TRBV12-4,TRBD1,13,TRBJ1-5,ASSLRDRESQPQH
TRBV12-3/TRBV12-4,-,10,TRBJ1-2,ASTPSGYGYT
TRBV6-5,-,13,TRBJ2-2,ASSYLPQGTGELF
TRBV6-2/TRBV6-3,TRBD2,12,TRBJ2-7,ASSFGLADYEQY